The 21 T cell receptor beta chains given below trace back to one sample, sequenced in a study of T cell responses to AZD1222 COVID-19 vaccine. Clones were read by immunoSEQ multiplex PCR, and TCRdb kept only the in-frame ones, dropping some. The sample consists of 250,000 to 300,000 clones, 94% of them appearing once. The specimen comprised peripheral blood, sampled 28 days after the second AZD1222 dose. The receptors here all came from an adult who received the AZD1222 COVID-19 vaccine.

The chain uses TRBV27 and TRBJ2-7; TRBD1 aligns across 7 bases. V lost 0 bases to trimming and J lost 1 base; unmatched junction nucleotides: 6. This CDR3 is built from 16 residues. Germline V gene lookup returns CDR1 MNHEY and CDR2 SMNVEV (reference sequence). The CDR3: CASSLSRGTESYEQYF. The CDR3 DNA sequence: TGTGCCAGCAGTTTATCGAGGGGGACAGAATCCTACGAGCAGTACTTC.

The gene calls are TRBV6-2 or TRBV6-3 and TRBJ2-3; D may match TRBD1 or TRBD2 (6 bases each). The V end lost 2 bases, the J end lost 2 bases, and 14 bases lay between the germline ends. There are 16 residues in the CDR3. Looked up from germline, CDR1 is MNHEY and CDR2 is SVGEGT. CDR3 nucleotides: TGTGCCAGCAGTTACCCCCGAGGGGGGATCACAGATACGCAGTATTTT. Protein product: CASSYPRGGITDTQYF.

V gene TRBV19 combines with J gene TRBJ2-5; the D is unclear. V shed 5 bases and J shed 4 bases, with 8 bases lying between them. The length of the CDR3 is 12 residues. Germline loops: CDR1 LNHDA, CDR2 SQIVND (reference sequence). CDR3 sequence reads: CASSLRGETQYF. CDR3 bases: TGTGCCAGTAGTTTGAGAGGAGAGACCCAGTACTTC.

J is TRBJ2-1 and V is TRBV5-1, with 9 nucleotides matching TRBD2. Germline values: CDR1 SGHRS, CDR2 YFSETQ. The CDR3 totals 15 residues. V lost 1 base, J lost 7 bases, and 6 bases stayed unmatched. The CDR3 is CASSLLASGDNEQFF. CDR3 bases: TGCGCCAGCAGCTTGTTGGCTAGCGGGGATAATGAGCAGTTCTTC.

The chain uses TRBV12-2 and TRBJ2-2; TRBD1, the table's D call, was not compared with the DNA. TRBV12-2 is designated a pseudogene. CDR3 length equals 17 residues. The CDR3 DNA is TGTGCAAGTCGCTTACAATGGACAGCTCCGGGCACCGGGGAGCTGTTTTTT. It encodes CASRLQWTAPGTGELFF.

The chain has TRBV28 and TRBJ1-1, with D possibly TRBD1 on 6 matching bases. This CDR3 is built from 15 residues. Germline V gene data show CDR1 as MDHEN and CDR2 as SYDVKM. Trimming removed 0 bases at V and 1 base at J, with 9 bases between. CDR3 coding DNA: TGTGCCAGCAGTTTATGGAGGGGGGAGAACACTGAAGCTTTCTTT. This translates into CASSLWRGENTEAFF.

The rearrangement links TRBV6-5 to TRBJ1-5, with a tentative D call TRBD1 (5 bases). CDR3 length: 12 residues. V lost 7 bases and J lost 5, with 9 bases in between. CDR1 MNHEY and CDR2 SVGAGI come from the germline V gene. CDR3 DNA: TGTGCCAGCACGGGGCCGGATCAGCCCCAGCATTTT. This sequence encodes CASTGPDQPQHF.

This clone was recorded only once. This rearrangement joins TRBV4-1 to TRBJ1-3, with TRBD1 as a possible D gene (5 bases). The V gene's germline CDR1 is MGHRA and CDR2 YSYEKL. The CDR3 contains 17 residues. The V and J ends lost 1 base and 2 bases respectively, with 15 bases between them. CDR3 in amino acids: CASSQGARQGAGNTIYF. As DNA, the CDR3 is TGCGCCAGCAGCCAAGGAGCCCGGCAAGGGGCTGGAAACACCATATATTTT.

CDR3 sequence reads: CATSRGGASSYEQYF. CDR3 DNA: TGTGCCACCAGCAGAGGGGGGGCCTCATCCTACGAGCAGTACTTC. The chain uses TRBV15 and TRBJ2-7; D is perhaps TRBD1 or TRBD2 (6 bases each). The CDR3 is 15 residues long. The V gene's germline CDR1 is LNHNV and CDR2 YYDKDF (reference sequence). Trimming took 1 base from V and 1 from J, leaving 11 bases between them.

This chain joins TRBV2 and TRBJ2-5, with 10 bases lining up with TRBD2. CDR3 length equals 18 residues. Trimming at V came to 5 bases and at J to 4 bases, leaving 16 bases not matched to a gene. CDR1 and CDR2 from the germline V gene are SNHLY and FYNNEI. The CDR3 spells CASSPGRGSRTSGETQYF. As DNA, the CDR3 is TGTGCCAGCAGTCCCGGGAGGGGGTCCCGGACTAGCGGAGAGACCCAGTACTTC.

This chain links TRBV6-6 with TRBJ2-5, with 10 bases fitting TRBD2. The CDR3 covers 14 residues. CDR1 is MNHNY and CDR2 is SVGAGI in the germline V gene (reference sequence). Trimming cost V 5 bases and J 3 bases; bases outside gene matches: 3. The CDR3 sequence is CASSPGTSEETQYF. Here the CDR3 DNA reads TGTGCCAGCAGTCCCGGGACTAGCGAAGAGACCCAGTACTTC.

The rearrangement links TRBV11-2 to TRBJ1-3; a weak D match, TRBD1 (5 bases). The germline V and J ends were trimmed by 3 bases and 4 bases, with 10 bases remaining between them. This CDR3 spans 14 amino acids. Germline values: CDR1 SGHAT, CDR2 FQNNGV. The CDR3 spells CASSFPGKGNTIYF. CDR3 bases: TGTGCCAGCAGCTTCCCAGGGAAAGGAAACACCATATATTTT.

As DNA, the CDR3 is TGCGCCAGCAGCTTAAGGTCGCAGGGTCACACCGGGGAGCTGTTTTTT. Protein: CASSLRSQGHTGELFF. The rearrangement joins TRBV5-1 to TRBJ2-2; possibly TRBD1 for D (5 bases). With 2 bases removed from V and 3 bases from J, the gap between germline ends came to 14 bases. The CDR3 consists of 16 residues. The germline CDR1 and CDR2 sequences are SGHRS and YFSETQ.

The rearrangement joins TRBV15 to TRBJ1-5; possibly TRBD1 for D (5 bases). Germline V gives CDR1 LNHNV, CDR2 YYDKDF (reference sequence). V gave up 1 base and J gave up 1 base, with 8 bases separating them. The CDR3 totals 15 residues. CDR3 amino acids: CATSRGEGSNQPQHF. The CDR3 DNA sequence: TGTGCCACCAGCAGAGGGGAGGGGAGCAATCAGCCCCAGCATTTT.

V and J are TRBV18 and TRBJ2-1; 8 positions agree with TRBD2. The CDR3 has 14 residues. With 5 bases clipped from V and 1 base from J, the junction kept 1 base outside the gene matches. The germline V gene encodes CDR1 KGHSH and CDR2 LQKENI. The DNA for the CDR3 is TGTGCCAGCTCAGGGACTAGTTCCTACAATGAGCAGTTCTTC. Its protein product is CASSGTSSYNEQFF.

The chain joins TRBV9 to TRBJ2-1; the match to TRBD2 covers 7 bases. Looked up from germline, CDR1 is SGDLS and CDR2 is YYNGEE. The CDR3 runs 15 residues. The V gene end was trimmed by 3 bases and the J gene end by 4 bases; junction bases not matched to a gene: 7. DNA for the CDR3: TGTGCCAGCAGCGAGACGGGGGACTATTACAATGAGCAGTTCTTC. Its translation: CASSETGDYYNEQFF. Supplemented by reference TRBV9 and TRBJ2-1, the full variable domain reads DSGVTQTPKHLITATGQRVTLRCSPRSGDLSVYWYQQSLDQGLQFLIQYYNGEERAKGNILERFSAQQFPDLHSELNLSSLELGDSALYFCASSETGDYYNEQFFGPGTRLTVL.

The chain recombines TRBV3-1 (or the pseudogene TRBV3-2) with TRBJ2-3; TRBD2 matches at 7 bases. V gave up 6 bases and J gave up 2 bases; unmatched junction bases: 8. Per the germline V gene, CDR1 is LGHDT and CDR2 is YNNKEL (reference sequence). This CDR3 spans 15 amino acids. The CDR3 DNA is TGTGCCAGCAGGAGGGCTAGCGGCCTCACAGATACGCAGTATTTT. It specifies CASRRASGLTDTQYF.

The chain joins TRBV7-6 to TRBJ2-3, with D perhaps TRBD2 (6 bases). The germline gives CDR1 SGHVS, CDR2 FNYEAQ. The CDR3 contains 15 residues. V lost 4 bases, J lost 0 bases, and 11 bases lay in between. The CDR3 spells CASSWLATSTDTQYF. Written as DNA, the CDR3 is TGTGCCAGCAGCTGGCTAGCGACTAGCACAGATACGCAGTATTTT.

J is TRBJ2-7 and V is TRBV9; D unresolved. Trimming took 0 bases from V and 5 from J, leaving 12 bases between them. CDR1 is SGDLS, CDR2 YYNGEE, per germline. This CDR3 spans 14 amino acids. The CDR3 DNA reads TGTGCCAGCAGCGTAGGACCTTCTTCCCACGAGCAGTACTTC. Protein: CASSVGPSSHEQYF.

The chain couples TRBV9 to TRBJ1-6; D is perhaps TRBD1 (5 bases). The CDR3 totals 14 residues. CDR1 SGDLS and CDR2 YYNGEE come from the germline V gene. V was pared by 0 bases and J by 9 bases, with 10 bases between. CDR3 DNA sequence: TGTGCCAGCAGCGTAGCAGGGTTGGGTTCACCCCTCCACTTT. This translates into CASSVAGLGSPLHF. The variable domain in full, with the rest retrieved from reference TRBV9 and TRBJ1-6, is DSGVTQTPKHLITATGQRVTLRCSPRSGDLSVYWYQQSLDQGLQFLIQYYNGEERAKGNILERFSAQQFPDLHSELNLSSLELGDSALYFCASSVAGLGSPLHFGNGTRLTVT.

This clone has more than one count but fewer than ten. The gene calls are TRBV28 and TRBJ2-7; TRBD2 aligns across 10 bases. CDR1 is MDHEN, CDR2 SYDVKM, per germline. This CDR3 is built from 16 residues. V shed 2 bases and J 1 base; nucleotides not matched to a gene: 5. The CDR3 protein is CASSLLAGDRSYEQYF. CDR3 nucleotides: TGTGCCAGCAGTTTACTAGCGGGAGACCGTTCCTACGAGCAGTACTTC.